Here is one T cell receptor (beta chain) with its context. Its cognate antigen has yet to be identified. No per-base quality is available; no much larger clone lies one base away. The germline V gene specifies SQVTM as CDR1 and ANQGSEA as CDR2. Trimming takes 7 bases from V and 2 bases from J, and the germline ends sit 19 bases apart. From the cysteine through the phenylalanine, the CDR3 covers 15 amino acids. Solely the CDR3 DNA is kept, with 45 bases framed from the first base. The data were taken from a study of identical twins (dated by TCRdb to about 2016). For context, the study as a whole: To test whether fetal clonotypes persist, the study used deep sequencing on TCR alpha and beta repertoires from monozygotic twins, unrelated adults of various ages, and cord blood. To rule out contamination, the twin experiments were replicated at different times with different library preparation protocols. The full study reports these points: Fewer insertions were carried by abundant cord blood beta clonotypes; a weaker similar trend was observed in young adult naive repertoires, while no such trend was observed in memory repertoires. Recombination models systematically underestimated out-of-frame TCR alpha sharing in monozygotic twins but agreed with sharing between unrelated individuals. Zero-insertion analyses could be partly confounded by invariant T cells such as MAIT and iNKT, though diverse VJ usage argued against such confounding for most clonotypes. Because the same donors could not be followed over many years, the conclusions depended on cross-sectional statistical analysis. In beta out-of-frame sequences, excess twin sharing was weaker, because having fewer shared sequences lowered the signal-to-noise ratio. Compared with coincidental sharing between unrelated individuals, out-of-frame TCR alpha sequences shared between twins showed an excess of sequences with low generation probability.

The library was made by 5' RACE. The sample was run on an Illumina HiSeq 2000. Template switching introduced a universal primer binding site; the final cDNA contained a unique molecular identifier, enabling accurate counting of TCR cDNA molecules. First-strand cDNA for TCR alpha and beta chains was synthesized from specific primers in the conserved constant-segment region. Each cDNA library was double barcoded, with a SMART-Mk sample barcode plus Illumina barcodes, to control for contamination. Two successive PCR steps introduced TruSeq adapter sequences along with Illumina sample barcodes. Sequencing of the TCR alpha and beta cDNA libraries was done on the Illumina HiSeq platform using custom primers. In the authors' own workflow: MiGEC was used to process raw reads and extract unique molecular identifiers, and MiXCR was used to find CDR3 positions. Recombination models were inferred per individual with the repgenHMM and IGoR tools using an EM algorithm. Shared clonotypes were analyzed with the tcR package in R, and sharing was normalized by the product of cloneset sizes. Out-of-frame nonproductive sequences were analyzed to study raw recombination free of thymic and clonal selection effects. TCRdb handled the public reads itself, with Q25 trimming in fastp and clone calling in MiXCR, and kept productive beta chains. Each record represents a unique CDR3 protein, reported with the most common genes and DNA among its rows. The V and J calls shown here were made by TCRdb, not taken from the authors' results. The sample table contains 300,000 to 400,000 distinct CDR3 sequences; only one count was recorded for approximately 10% of them. Of the sample, roughly 8.7% falls within the top ten clones.

Every donor in the study was a healthy Caucasian. Three unrelated non-twin adults were additionally sequenced: a male aged 18 to 30, a male aged 50 to 60 and a female aged 50 to 60. Using Miltenyi CD45RO+ enrichment and human naive T-cell isolation kits, memory (CD45RO+) and naive T cells were isolated from PBMC. Sequenced material: naive T cells sorted from blood. Interpreted using the paper, the cell subset or site label stands for: cells isolated with a human naive T-cell isolation kit. The chain employs TRBV29-1 and TRBJ2-3, with the D gene too uncertain to name. The receptor was derived from a woman aged 50 to 60 in good health. The CDR3 region reads CSGLPGQYPTDTQYF. The nucleotide sequence is given as TGCAGCGGACTCCCAGGTCAGTATCCCACAGATACGCAGTATTTT.